The 30 T cell receptor beta chains listed next were all sequenced from one sample in a study of beta chain features in type 1 diabetes. Study conclusions and caveats: Type 1 diabetes patients showed a moderate but significant shortening of TCRB CDR3s in all four CD4+ subsets.

Their recognized antigens are unknown. Sequencing targeted expressed TCRB transcripts, as all isolated RNA had been reverse transcribed. The method was immunoSEQ multiplex PCR; TCRdb's version includes in-frame clones alone and lacks a portion of them. The top ten hold roughly 0.97% of the sample, which has around 180,000 clones, 7.8% seen once. Input material: central memory CD4+ T cells from blood. The receptors originated from a woman aged 40 to 49 with type 1 diabetes.

The chain links TRBV27 to TRBJ2-7; the match to TRBD1 covers 9 bases. Germline V gives CDR1 MNHEY, CDR2 SMNVEV (reference sequence). The CDR3 is made up of 14 amino acids. Germline trimming cut 7 bases from V and 2 bases from J; bases unmatched to any gene: 6. CDR3 coding DNA: TGTGCCAGCAAACGACAGGGGGAAACCTACGAGCAGTACTTC. This codes for CASKRQGETYEQYF.

This clone was counted only a few times. The chain employs TRBV28 and TRBJ2-5; D might be TRBD2 (6 bases). V lost 4 bases and J 4 bases, leaving 16 bases between the germline ends. The germline gives CDR1 MDHEN, CDR2 SYDVKM. CDR3 length: 15 amino acids. The CDR3 region has the DNA TGTGCCAGCAGTTCACAGGACTACCTGGGAGAGACCCAGTACTTC. Its translation: CASSSQDYLGETQYF.

The V gene is TRBV7-2, the J gene TRBJ2-5, with 7 bases identical to TRBD1. With 6 bases clipped from V and 2 bases from J, the junction kept 6 bases outside the gene matches. The CDR3 contains 14 residues. Germline CDR1 reads SGHTA; CDR2 reads FQGNSA. The CDR3 nucleotides read TGTGCCAGCAGACGGACGACAGGGCAAGAGACCCAGTACTTC. It specifies CASRRTTGQETQYF.

This clone has only a few counts. This chain joins TRBV9 and TRBJ2-3; tentatively, D is TRBD2 (5 bases). The V and J ends lost 3 bases and 2 bases respectively, with 16 bases between them. This CDR3 has 16 amino acids. The V gene's germline CDR1 is SGDLS and CDR2 YYNGEE. CDR3 bases: TGTGCCAGCAGCGCGGACTCCCGGGGTTCCACAGATACGCAGTATTTT. Protein product: CASSADSRGSTDTQYF.

The chain joins TRBV10-3 to TRBJ2-7, with TRBD1 as a possible D gene (6 bases). The CDR3 sequence is 13 residues long. Trimming took off 3 bases at V and 3 bases at J, with 9 bases between the two ends. The germline V gene has CDR1 ENHRY and CDR2 SYGVKD. The CDR3: CAISERGIYEQYF. In DNA form, the CDR3 reads TGTGCCATCAGTGAAAGGGGGATCTACGAGCAGTACTTC.

This chain connects TRBV11-2 to TRBJ1-1; D is unclear. The CDR3 loop spans 12 amino acids. CDR1 is SGHAT, CDR2 FQNNGV, per germline. V was pared by 5 bases and J by 7 bases, with 11 bases between. The chain's CDR3 is CASSPELSEAFF. The CDR3 DNA sequence: TGTGCCAGCAGCCCGGAGTTGAGTGAAGCTTTCTTT.

This clone showed up just a few times. The CDR3, as DNA: TGTGCCAGCAGCTGGGGCTCGGACACTGAAGCTTTCTTT. Encoded protein: CASSWGSDTEAFF. The V and J genes are TRBV7-6 and TRBJ1-1; D may be TRBD1 (5 bases). The germline V and J ends were trimmed by 4 bases and 3 bases, with 9 bases remaining between them. Germline V gene lookup returns CDR1 SGHVS and CDR2 FNYEAQ. CDR3 length: 13 residues.

This rearrangement joins TRBV15 to TRBJ2-4, with D perhaps matching TRBD1 (6 bases). The CDR3 sequence is 16 residues long. Germline CDR1 and CDR2: LNHNV and YYDKDF (reference sequence). The V end was cut by 0 bases, the J end by 2 bases, with 11 bases between. The CDR3 here is CATSRDGRGSKNIQYF. DNA for the CDR3: TGTGCCACCAGCAGAGATGGCAGGGGATCCAAAAACATTCAGTACTTC.

This clone has only a few counts. The chain carries TRBV30 and TRBJ1-5, with a possible D match to TRBD1 (6 bases). This CDR3 is 14 amino acids long. Trimming took off 3 bases at V and 1 base at J, with 10 bases between the two ends. CDR1 and CDR2 (germline): GTSNPN, SVGIG (reference sequence). The CDR3 coding sequence is TGTGCCTGGAGGGAAACAGGGAGCAATCAGCCCCAGCATTTT. It is translated as CAWRETGSNQPQHF. The entire variable domain, with the rest obtained from reference TRBV30 and TRBJ1-5, is as follows: SQTIHQWPATLVQPVGSPLSLECTVEGTSNPNLYWYRQAAGRGLQLLFYSVGIGQISSEVPQNLSASRPQDRQFILSSKKLLLSDSGFYLCAWRETGSNQPQHFGDGTRLSIL.

The chain uses TRBV9 and TRBJ1-1; 9 bases are a match to TRBD1. Germline CDR1 and CDR2: SGDLS and YYNGEE. The CDR3 covers 18 residues. V lost 4 bases to trimming and J lost 0 bases; unmatched junction nucleotides: 13. CDR3 DNA sequence: TGTGCCAGCAGCTCAAAGTCGGGACAGGGAGTTATGAACACTGAAGCTTTCTTT. Translation: CASSSKSGQGVMNTEAFF.

This clone has a handful of counts. The V call is TRBV5-4, the J call TRBJ2-4; D is perhaps TRBD1 (6 bases). Germline-derived CDR1 and CDR2 are SGHNT and YYREEE (reference sequence). V lost 4 bases and J 3 bases, leaving 17 bases between the germline ends. CDR3 size: 16 residues. DNA of the CDR3: TGTGCCAGCAGCCAAGCTTCCGACAGGCGCAAAAACATTCAGTACTTC. Protein sequence: CASSQASDRRKNIQYF.

This clone has only a few counts. The sample contains more than one DNA sequence encoding this CDR3. V gene TRBV11-2 combines with J gene TRBJ1-1; D gene ambiguous. The CDR3 runs 14 residues. CDR1 and CDR2 (germline): SGHAT, FQNNGV. V dropped 1 base and J dropped 2 bases, with 8 bases sitting between them. This CDR3 reads CASSLGEPNTEAFF. CDR3 nucleotide sequence: TGTGCCAGCAGCTTAGGCGAACCTAACACTGAAGCTTTCTTT.

The chain joins TRBV5-1 to TRBJ2-1; D perhaps matches TRBD2 (6 bases). The germline V gene encodes CDR1 SGHRS and CDR2 YFSETQ. The CDR3 is 16 amino acids. V shed 4 bases and J shed 0 bases, with 14 bases lying between them. CDR3 loop: CASSLLAPSSYNEQFF. CDR3 coding DNA: TGCGCCAGCAGCCTTCTAGCGCCTAGCTCCTACAATGAGCAGTTCTTC. Complete variable domain (other parts from reference TRBV5-1 and TRBJ2-1): KAGVTQTPRYLIKTRGQQVTLSCSPISGHRSVSWYQQTPGQGLQFLFEYFSETQRNKGNFPGRFSGRQFSNSRSEMNVSTLELGDSALYLCASSLLAPSSYNEQFFGPGTRLTVL.

In its sample, this clone was seen many times. The chain uses TRBV29-1 and TRBJ2-3; no clear D gene. The ends were cut back, 6 bases at V and 2 bases at J, with 9 bases in the middle. The CDR3 is 12 amino acids. CDR1 is SQVTM, CDR2 ANQGSEA, per germline. This CDR3 is CSVVQITDTQYF. Written as DNA, the CDR3 is TGCAGCGTAGTACAGATCACAGATACGCAGTATTTT.

This clone has at least ten counts. Different DNA sequences within this sample yield the same CDR3. The chain joins TRBV7-9 to TRBJ1-4, with TRBD1 identical over 7 bases. Trimming at V came to 1 base and at J to 6 bases, leaving 2 bases not matched to a gene. Germline V gives CDR1 SEHNR, CDR2 FQNEAQ (reference sequence). The CDR3 is 14 amino acids. The CDR3 sequence is CASSLVGTDEKLFF. The CDR3 DNA follows: TGTGCCAGCAGCTTAGTGGGGACAGATGAAAAACTGTTTTTT.

The chain has TRBV5-6 and TRBJ1-1; the D gene is possibly TRBD1 (6 bases). Trimming left V 0 bases short and J 7 bases short, with 13 bases between. This CDR3 spans 14 amino acids. Germline CDR1 and CDR2: SGHDT and YYEEEE. The CDR3 here is CASSLVDRRGEAFF. DNA of the CDR3: TGTGCCAGCAGCTTGGTTGACAGGCGCGGTGAAGCTTTCTTT.

This clone has more than one count but fewer than ten. The rearrangement uses TRBV7-6 and TRBJ2-7; TRBD1 might be the D (7 bases). Trimming removed 4 bases at V and 4 bases at J, with 17 bases between. Per germline, CDR1 SGHVS and CDR2 FNYEAQ. This CDR3 has 15 amino acids. This CDR3 reads CASSSWAGGPYEQYF. The CDR3, as DNA: TGTGCCAGCAGCTCCTGGGCAGGGGGGCCGTACGAGCAGTACTTC.

With regard to this clone: Germline is not matched at one junction end, which may reflect a read error. CDR3 bases: TGCGCCAGCAGTCAAGTGGTCGGGAGAGGAGGCGGGGAGCTGTTTTTT. The encoded protein is CASSQVVGRGGGELFF. The chain combines TRBV4-3 with TRBJ2-2; D perhaps matches TRBD2 (6 bases). The germline CDR1 and CDR2 sequences are LGHNA and YSLEER. CDR3 length: 16 amino acids.

This clone appeared a few times. The CDR3 loop is CASSLGDSSYQPQHF. The CDR3 DNA sequence: TGTGCCAGCAGCTTAGGGGACAGTTCCTATCAGCCCCAGCATTTT. The J gene is TRBJ1-5, the V gene TRBV7-2, with 7 bases lining up with TRBD1. Germline CDR1 SGHTA, CDR2 FQGNSA. The CDR3 extends over 15 amino acids. J was trimmed by 5 bases and V by 1 base; bases with no gene match: 5.

This chain joins TRBV6-5 and TRBJ1-2; the match to TRBD1 covers 10 bases. J lost 7 bases, V lost 5 bases, and 10 bases had no gene match. The CDR3 is 15 residues long. The germline gives CDR1 MNHEY, CDR2 SVGAGI. In nucleotides, the CDR3 is TGTGCCAGCAGTCCCGACAGGGGGCGGGGAGGTGGCTACACCTTC. Translated, it gives CASSPDRGRGGGYTF.

A few counts support this clone. The V gene is TRBV6-5, the J gene TRBJ2-1; the D gene is possibly TRBD1 (5 bases). V was cut by 0 bases and J by 9 bases, with 9 bases left in between. The CDR3 is 13 amino acids. Germline V gene data show CDR1 as MNHEY and CDR2 as SVGAGI. DNA for the CDR3: TGTGCCAGCAGTTACTCGGGGCTAGTTGAGCAGTTCTTC. Protein sequence: CASSYSGLVEQFF.

The V gene is TRBV2, the J gene TRBJ2-2, with TRBD2 identical over 14 bases. The germline CDR1 and CDR2 sequences are SNHLY and FYNNEI. The CDR3 sequence is 16 residues long. With 4 bases clipped from V and 7 bases from J, the junction kept 5 bases outside the gene matches. CDR3 in amino acids: CASSVGLAGVLGELFF. CDR3 DNA sequence: TGTGCCAGCAGTGTGGGACTAGCGGGAGTTCTCGGGGAGCTGTTTTTT.

V gene TRBV9 combines with J gene TRBJ2-1, with 10 nucleotides matching TRBD2. Germline V gene sequence: CDR1 SGDLS, CDR2 YYNGEE. Germline trimming cut 5 bases from V and 7 bases from J; bases unmatched to any gene: 9. The CDR3 contains 15 residues. DNA of the CDR3: TGTGCCAGCAGTGAAACTAGCGGGGCGGGGAATGAGCAGTTCTTC. Translation: CASSETSGAGNEQFF.

This chain links TRBV7-8 with TRBJ2-5; 7 bases are a match to TRBD1. Germline CDR1 is SGHVS and CDR2 is FQNEAQ. V lost 1 base, J lost 0 bases, and 2 bases stayed unmatched. The CDR3 has 15 amino acids. The CDR3 DNA follows: TGTGCCAGCAGCTTAGGGGGACAGTACCAAGAGACCCAGTACTTC. It is translated as CASSLGGQYQETQYF.

The V gene is TRBV7-2, the J gene TRBJ1-1; possibly TRBD1 for D (6 bases). Germline-derived CDR1 and CDR2 are SGHTA and FQGNSA. This CDR3 region has 15 residues. Trimming stripped 1 base from V and 1 base from J, with 10 bases between. The CDR3 nucleotides are TGTGCCAGCAGCTTAGGACGGACAGCGAACACTGAAGCTTTCTTT. As protein: CASSLGRTANTEAFF.

This clone has at least ten counts. The genes are TRBV4-1 and TRBJ2-3; tentative D call: TRBD2 (5 bases). The germline CDR1 and CDR2 sequences are MGHRA and YSYEKL. Trimming removed 1 base from V and 6 bases from J, with 11 bases in between. The CDR3 totals 14 residues. The CDR3 region is CASSQGLLEDTQYF. DNA of the CDR3: TGCGCCAGCAGCCAAGGACTACTCGAGGATACGCAGTATTTT.

In this sample, this clone turned up a few times. The J gene is TRBJ1-4, the V gene TRBV7-2; no definite D call. Trimming removed 5 bases from V and 3 bases from J, with 13 bases in between. This CDR3 comprises 15 residues. CDR1 SGHTA and CDR2 FQGNSA come from the germline V gene. The CDR3 nucleotides read TGTGCCAGCAGCCCGAACCGGGAAGCTAATGAAAAACTGTTTTTT. Its protein is CASSPNREANEKLFF.

This clone was counted only a few times. The chain employs TRBV28 and TRBJ1-6; TRBD1 is a possible D gene (6 bases). This CDR3 is built from 15 residues. Germline assignment: CDR1 MDHEN and CDR2 SYDVKM. Trimming cost V 3 bases and J 9 bases, with 15 bases left between them. The CDR3 DNA reads as TGTGCCAGCAGTTTTCTACAGGGCGATGGTTCACCCCTCCACTTT. This sequence encodes CASSFLQGDGSPLHF.

The genes are TRBV5-1 and TRBJ2-1, with 7 positions matching TRBD2. CDR1 and CDR2 (germline): SGHRS, YFSETQ. The length of the CDR3 is 15 residues. V lost 4 bases to trimming and J lost 6 bases; unmatched junction nucleotides: 10. CDR3 sequence (DNA): TGCGCCAGCAGCGGTGGGGGGGGGTTACCCAATGAGCAGTTCTTC. It specifies CASSGGGGLPNEQFF.

V gene TRBV2 combines with J gene TRBJ2-7; 8 bases are a match to TRBD2. The germline gives CDR1 SNHLY, CDR2 FYNNEI. The length of the CDR3 is 16 residues. Trimming removed 10 bases from V and 1 base from J; junction bases left unmatched: 15. As DNA, the CDR3 is TGTGCCATCCAGAGGCTAGTATTAGCGGGATCCTACGAGCAGTACTTC. It is translated as CAIQRLVLAGSYEQYF.